This is a list of T cell receptor beta chains from one sample in a study of blood T cells in healthy people across ages. TCRdb recomputed calls from the 5' RACE reads with MiXCR, one row per CDR3 protein. This sample carries 1.4 million or so distinct CDR3 sequences, about 45% of them seen once, and the ten largest clones take about 4%. Material for sequencing was blood. The receptors originated from a young woman in good health. Each CDR3 is given with its conserved first and last residue. The order of the fields is D gene, clone size, J gene, V gene, CDR3 DNA, CDR3 protein. D genes are given only for firm matches. Some rows mark clone size as missing; the rest say once, few, many or name a class of expanded clone.

d_gene: .; abundance: .; j_gene: TRBJ2-3; v_gene: TRBV4-1; CDR3nt: TGCGCCAGCAGCCAGGCAGGCTTCTCCACAGATACGCAGTATTTT; CDR3aa: CASSQAGFSTDTQYF
d_gene: TRBD1; abundance: .; j_gene: TRBJ1-1; v_gene: TRBV5-1; CDR3nt: TGCGCCAGCAGCGCTCAAGGGACAGGGGATGTCTCTGAAGCTTTCTTT; CDR3aa: CASSAQGTGDVSEAFF
d_gene: TRBD1; abundance: many; j_gene: TRBJ1-2; v_gene: TRBV12-3/TRBV12-4; CDR3nt: TGTGCCAGCAGTTTGACAGGGAAGGGCTACACCTTC; CDR3aa: CASSLTGKGYTF
d_gene: TRBD2; abundance: .; j_gene: TRBJ2-1; v_gene: TRBV6-6; CDR3nt: TGTGCCAGGGGGACTAGCAATGAGCAGTTCTTC; CDR3aa: CARGTSNEQFF
d_gene: .; abundance: .; j_gene: TRBJ2-7; v_gene: TRBV7-8; CDR3nt: TGTGCCAGCGGGCTGCATGAGTACGAGCAGTACTTC; CDR3aa: CASGLHEYEQYF
d_gene: .; abundance: .; j_gene: TRBJ1-2; v_gene: TRBV15; CDR3nt: TGTGCCACCAGCACTGCGACAGCGGGCTATGGCTACACCTTC; CDR3aa: CATSTATAGYGYTF
d_gene: .; abundance: .; j_gene: TRBJ2-5; v_gene: TRBV12-3/TRBV12-4; CDR3nt: TGTGCCAGCAGTTCTGATTACAGCAGGGGCAATTACAATGAGCAGTACTTC; CDR3aa: CASSSDYSRGNYNEQYF
d_gene: .; abundance: few; j_gene: TRBJ1-4; v_gene: TRBV7-9; CDR3nt: TGTGCCAGCAGCTTACCCCCTCCGTCGAAACTAATGTTTTTT; CDR3aa: CASSLPPPSKLMFF
d_gene: .; abundance: .; j_gene: TRBJ1-2; v_gene: TRBV20-1; CDR3nt: TGCAGTGCTAGCGGGGGCAAGTATGGCTACACCTTC; CDR3aa: CSASGGKYGYTF
d_gene: TRBD2; abundance: few; j_gene: TRBJ2-1; v_gene: TRBV11-3; CDR3nt: TGTGCCAGCAGCACGACTAGCGGGGGGATCGGTGAGCAGTTCTTC; CDR3aa: CASSTTSGGIGEQFF
d_gene: .; abundance: .; j_gene: TRBJ1-5; v_gene: TRBV20-1; CDR3nt: TGCAGTGCTAGTGTGGATAGCAATCAGCCCCAGCATTTT; CDR3aa: CSASVDSNQPQHF
d_gene: .; abundance: few; j_gene: TRBJ2-1; v_gene: TRBV4-3; CDR3nt: TGCGCCAGCAGCCAAGATCCCAGCAATGAGCAGTTCTTC; CDR3aa: CASSQDPSNEQFF
d_gene: .; abundance: .; j_gene: TRBJ1-1; v_gene: TRBV18; CDR3nt: TGTGCCAGCTCACCACCGTCCCAGGGACTCACTGAAGCTTTCTTT; CDR3aa: CASSPPSQGLTEAFF
d_gene: .; abundance: .; j_gene: TRBJ2-7; v_gene: TRBV20-1; CDR3nt: TGCAGTGCTAAGGCAGGGGCCTACGAGCAGTACTTC; CDR3aa: CSAKAGAYEQYF
d_gene: .; abundance: few; j_gene: TRBJ1-1; v_gene: TRBV27; CDR3nt: TGTGCCAGCAGTAGGGGACTTTTATACACTGAAGCTTTCTTT; CDR3aa: CASSRGLLYTEAFF
d_gene: TRBD1; abundance: .; j_gene: TRBJ1-2; v_gene: TRBV6-5; CDR3nt: TGTGCCAGCAGTTACGGAATAACAGGGGGCAGGAGGGGCGATGGCTACACCTTC; CDR3aa: CASSYGITGGRRGDGYTF
d_gene: .; abundance: .; j_gene: TRBJ2-3; v_gene: TRBV10-3; CDR3nt: TGTGCCATCAGTGAGTCGCGGGACGGGGATACGCAGTATTTT; CDR3aa: CAISESRDGDTQYF
d_gene: .; abundance: .; j_gene: TRBJ2-4; v_gene: TRBV20-1; CDR3nt: TGCAGTGCTAGAGTGGTGGGACGCCTAGCCAAAAACATTCAGTACTTC; CDR3aa: CSARVVGRLAKNIQYF
d_gene: TRBD2; abundance: .; j_gene: TRBJ2-1; v_gene: TRBV7-2; CDR3nt: TGTGCCAGCAGCTTAGCGCTCCGCGGGAGCTACAATGGGCAGTTCTTC; CDR3aa: CASSLALRGSYNGQFF
d_gene: .; abundance: .; j_gene: TRBJ1-2; v_gene: TRBV29-1; CDR3nt: TGCAGCGTTGAAGACCCCGGAGGCTATGGCTACACCTTC; CDR3aa: CSVEDPGGYGYTF
d_gene: .; abundance: .; j_gene: TRBJ2-6; v_gene: TRBV4-3; CDR3nt: TGCGCCAGCAGCCAAAGAGGGCCCTCTGGGGCCAACGTCCTGACTTTC; CDR3aa: CASSQRGPSGANVLTF
d_gene: TRBD1; abundance: .; j_gene: TRBJ1-2; v_gene: TRBV11-1; CDR3nt: TGTGCCAGCAGCCCGGGGACAGGGAAATCTAACTATGGCTACACCTTC; CDR3aa: CASSPGTGKSNYGYTF
d_gene: TRBD2; abundance: .; j_gene: TRBJ2-7; v_gene: TRBV5-1; CDR3nt: TGCGCCAGCAGCTTGGCCGGACTAGCGGGAGGATACGAGCAGTACTTC; CDR3aa: CASSLAGLAGGYEQYF
d_gene: .; abundance: .; j_gene: TRBJ1-1; v_gene: TRBV2; CDR3nt: TGTGCCAGCAGCAGGACACCCTACACTGAAGCTTTCTTT; CDR3aa: CASSRTPYTEAFF